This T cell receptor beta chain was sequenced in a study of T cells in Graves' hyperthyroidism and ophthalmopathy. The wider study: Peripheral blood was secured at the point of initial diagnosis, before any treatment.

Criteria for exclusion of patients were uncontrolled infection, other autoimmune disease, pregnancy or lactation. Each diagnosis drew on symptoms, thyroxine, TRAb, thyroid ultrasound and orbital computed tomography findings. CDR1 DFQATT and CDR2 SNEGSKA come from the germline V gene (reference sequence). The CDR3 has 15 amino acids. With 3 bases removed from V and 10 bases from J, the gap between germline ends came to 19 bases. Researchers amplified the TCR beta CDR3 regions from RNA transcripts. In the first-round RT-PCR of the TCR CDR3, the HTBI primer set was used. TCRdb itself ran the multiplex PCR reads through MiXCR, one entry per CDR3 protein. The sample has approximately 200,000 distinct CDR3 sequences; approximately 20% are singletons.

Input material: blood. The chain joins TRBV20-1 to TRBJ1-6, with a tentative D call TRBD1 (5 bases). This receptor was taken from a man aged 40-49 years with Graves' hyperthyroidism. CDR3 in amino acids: CSARVEGRARSPLHF. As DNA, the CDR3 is TGCAGTGCTAGGGTAGAGGGCAGGGCACGCTCACCCCTCCACTTT.